This TCR beta chain was sequenced in a study of metastatic and nonmetastatic thyroid tumors. Overall study context: Blood and tumor or nodule tissue repertoires from malignant and benign thyroid patients were compared.

The V gene's germline CDR1 is MDHEN and CDR2 SYDVKM. The CDR3 consists of 15 residues. V lost 3 bases and J lost 6; bases outside the gene matches: 8. Nobody among the patients had been given any treatment before thyroid surgery. MiXCR re-clonotyped the PCR reads for TCRdb. The repertoire holds 21,000 or so clones, with around a fifth as singletons. The receptor was derived from a female donor with papillary thyroid cancer or a benign thyroid nodule (not recorded which). Some clones in this sample may be carry-over from other donors' samples. Sequencing was carried out using tumor tissue. V and J are TRBV28 and TRBJ1-1; TRBD1 matches 9 bases. The DNA of the CDR3 is TGTGCCAGCAGTTTCCTTGACAGGGGGATGTCTGAAGCTTTCTTT. Encoded protein: CASSFLDRGMSEAFF. Variable domain in full (rest from reference TRBV28 and TRBJ1-1): DVKVTQSSRYLVKRTGEKVFLECVQDMDHENMFWYRQDPGLGLRLIYFSYDVKMKEKGDIPEGYSVSREKKERFSLILESASTNQTSMYLCASSFLDRGMSEAFFGQGTRLTVV.